This T cell receptor (beta chain) comes out of a study of blood T cell repertoires in COVID-19. Across the study: COVID-19 samples from acute and convalescent phases originated in the United States, Italy and Spain.

V shed 5 bases, J shed 6 bases, and the junction held 2 bases outside the gene matches. CDR1 and CDR2 (germline): MNHNY, SVGAGI (reference sequence). This CDR3 is 12 amino acids long. The repertoire was sequenced with immunoSEQ multiplex PCR; TCRdb's copy has only in-frame clones and lacks some. In the table there are 200,000 to 250,000 clones, around 86% of which are singletons. The chain has TRBV6-6 and TRBJ2-7; 9 positions agree with TRBD1. Source material: peripheral blood. This TCR was recovered from an elderly woman with COVID-19, enrolled during active disease. This chain's CDR3 is CASSLTGGEQYF. The CDR3 DNA sequence: TGTGCCAGCAGTCTGACAGGGGGCGAGCAGTACTTC.